The clone carrying this T cell receptor (beta chain) was recorded many times. TCRdb analysed the reads with MiXCR anew, one entry per CDR3 protein. Among around 440,000 distinct CDR3 sequences listed, over 9% were seen once. This record comes from a study of T cell repertoires in cytomegalovirus infection. Sequences were obtained from PBMCs. The receptor comes from a human donor in good health (CMV status not recorded). Some clones in this sample may be carry-over from other donors' samples.

The CDR3: CASSLGGLAGGEQYF. CDR3 nucleotides: TGTGCCAGCAGCTTAGGGGGACTAGCGGGAGGCGAGCAGTACTTC. V gene TRBV7-9 combines with J gene TRBJ2-7; 15 bases align to TRBD2. The V segment lost 1 base and the J segment 6 bases; nucleotides outside the gene matches: 1. CDR1 and CDR2 from the germline V gene are SEHNR and FQNEAQ (reference sequence). CDR3 length equals 15 residues.